Following are 10 T cell receptor beta chains from one sample sequenced in a study of graft-versus-host responses after intestinal transplantation. This table comes from immunoSEQ multiplex PCR, and its TCRdb copy is limited to in-frame clones, with some not included. Of about 48,000 clones in the sample, approximately 91% were seen once. Antigens of these TCRs are unknown. Sequenced material: unstimulated CD4+ T cells sorted from spleen or lymph node cells, taken before transplant. Every receptor here comes from a human donor who was the organ donor for an intestinal transplant.

J is TRBJ1-1 and V is TRBV5-4, with D perhaps TRBD1 (6 bases). This CDR3 comprises 16 residues. The germline gives CDR1 SGHNT, CDR2 YYREEE (reference sequence). V was cut by 1 base and J by 1 base, with 14 bases left in between. The CDR3 sequence: CASSLTLGGRNTEAFF. CDR3 nucleotide sequence: TGTGCCAGCAGCTTGACCCTTGGGGGGCGGAACACTGAAGCTTTCTTT.

The chain is built from TRBV27 and TRBJ1-5; tentatively, D is TRBD1 (6 bases). Germline values: CDR1 MNHEY, CDR2 SMNVEV (reference sequence). The CDR3 spans 16 residues. Trimming stripped 7 bases from V and 7 bases from J, with 23 bases between. This CDR3 is CASILVQGRPVQPQHF. The DNA of the CDR3 is TGTGCCAGCATCCTCGTCCAGGGGCGCCCGGTACAGCCCCAGCATTTT.

The chain joins TRBV27 to TRBJ2-2; no reliable D call. Germline-derived CDR1 and CDR2 are MNHEY and SMNVEV (reference sequence). V gave up 4 bases and J gave up 2 bases, with 8 bases separating them. The CDR3 totals 14 residues. CDR3 sequence reads: CASSYRANTGELFF. CDR3 nucleotides: TGTGCCAGCAGTTATCGAGCTAACACCGGGGAGCTGTTTTTT.

This chain links TRBV7-6 with TRBJ1-1; 9 bases align to TRBD1. The CDR3 totals 15 residues. Germline CDR1 is SGHVS and CDR2 is FNYEAQ. The junction had 8 bases not matched to a gene; V was cut back by 5 bases and J by 4 bases. CDR3: CASSVTGGLGTEAFF. Written as DNA, the CDR3 is TGTGCCAGCAGCGTCACAGGGGGCCTGGGCACTGAAGCTTTCTTT.

The chain employs TRBV4-2 and TRBJ1-2, with 7 positions matching TRBD1. CDR3 length: 16 amino acids. Trimming at V came to 1 base and at J to 3 bases, leaving 8 bases not matched to a gene. Germline loops: CDR1 LGHNA, CDR2 YNFKEQ. DNA for the CDR3: TGTGCCAGCAGCCAAGTTCCCAGGGGGTGGGACTATGGCTACACCTTC. Encoded protein: CASSQVPRGWDYGYTF.

In its sample, this clone was seen once. The CDR3: CAWSSGTGYSPLHF. The CDR3 bases are TGTGCCTGGAGTTCCGGGACAGGATATTCACCCCTCCACTTT. The V gene is TRBV30, the J gene TRBJ1-6; 8 bases fit TRBD1. Germline CDR1 reads GTSNPN; CDR2 reads SVGIG (reference sequence). V dropped 2 bases and J dropped 8; count of bases not matched to a gene: 5. The CDR3 is made up of 14 amino acids.

The table lists this clone with a count of one. The V and J genes are TRBV9 and TRBJ2-7; D is perhaps TRBD1 or TRBD2 (5 bases each). Germline loops: CDR1 SGDLS, CDR2 YYNGEE. This CDR3 comprises 14 residues. V was cut by 3 bases and J by 4 bases, with 14 bases left in between. CDR3 region: CASSAGTGRYEQYF. As DNA, the CDR3 is TGTGCCAGCAGCGCGGGAACAGGTCGGTACGAGCAGTACTTC.

This chain uses TRBV30 with TRBJ2-7, with 9 bases aligning to TRBD1. Germline CDR1 reads GTSNPN; CDR2 reads SVGIG (reference sequence). Trimming removed 3 bases from V and 3 bases from J; junction bases left unmatched: 9. CDR3 size: 15 residues. CDR3 sequence reads: CAWRRSGTGLYEQYF. CDR3 nucleotide sequence: TGTGCCTGGAGGAGATCCGGGACAGGGCTCTACGAGCAGTACTTC.

J is TRBJ2-7 and V is TRBV12-5; maybe TRBD1 (6 bases). Deletions cut 0 bases from V and 1 base from J, with 13 bases between. Germline lookup yields CDR1 LGHNT and CDR2 FRNRAP. The CDR3 covers 16 residues. The CDR3 sequence is CASGLVLPGQSYEQYF. CDR3 DNA sequence: TGTGCTAGTGGTTTGGTCCTCCCCGGACAGTCCTACGAGCAGTACTTC.

This rearrangement joins TRBV25-1 to TRBJ2-5; D call uncertain. Germline-derived CDR1 and CDR2 are MGHDK and SYGVNS. CDR3 length equals 13 residues. Trimming removed 2 bases at V and 0 bases at J, with 4 bases between. The chain's CDR3 is CASSEQYQETQYF. For the CDR3, the DNA is TGTGCCAGCAGTGAACAGTACCAAGAGACCCAGTACTTC.